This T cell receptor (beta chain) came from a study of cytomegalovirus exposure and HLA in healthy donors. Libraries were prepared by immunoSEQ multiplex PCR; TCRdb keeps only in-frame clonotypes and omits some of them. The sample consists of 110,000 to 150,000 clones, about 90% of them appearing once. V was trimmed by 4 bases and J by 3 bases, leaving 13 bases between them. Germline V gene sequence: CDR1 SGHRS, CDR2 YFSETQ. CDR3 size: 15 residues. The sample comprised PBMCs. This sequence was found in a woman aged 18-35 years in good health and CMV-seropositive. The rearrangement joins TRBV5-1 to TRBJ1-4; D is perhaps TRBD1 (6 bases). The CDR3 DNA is TGCGCCAGCAGCGCCACAGGGCTCCCTAATGAAAAACTGTTTTTT. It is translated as CASSATGLPNEKLFF.